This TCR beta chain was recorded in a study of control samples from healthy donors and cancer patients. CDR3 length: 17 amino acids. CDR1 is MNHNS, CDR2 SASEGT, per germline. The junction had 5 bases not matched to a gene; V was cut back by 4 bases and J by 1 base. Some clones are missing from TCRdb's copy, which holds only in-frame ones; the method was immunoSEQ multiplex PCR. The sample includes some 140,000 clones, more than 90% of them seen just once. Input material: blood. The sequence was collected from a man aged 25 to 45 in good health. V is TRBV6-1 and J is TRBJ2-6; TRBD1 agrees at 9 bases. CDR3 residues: CASSGDRVLSGANVLTF. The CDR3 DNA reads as TGTGCCAGCAGTGGGGACAGGGTCTTATCTGGGGCCAACGTCCTGACTTTC.